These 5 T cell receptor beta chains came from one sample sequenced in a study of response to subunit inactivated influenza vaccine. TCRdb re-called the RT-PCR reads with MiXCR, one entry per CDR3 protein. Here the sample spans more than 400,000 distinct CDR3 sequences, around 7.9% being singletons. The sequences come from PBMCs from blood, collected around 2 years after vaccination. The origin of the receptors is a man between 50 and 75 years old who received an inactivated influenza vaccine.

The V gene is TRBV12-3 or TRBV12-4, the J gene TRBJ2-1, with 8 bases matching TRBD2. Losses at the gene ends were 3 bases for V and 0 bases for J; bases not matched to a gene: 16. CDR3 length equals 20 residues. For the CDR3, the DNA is TGTGCCAGCAGTTTTGGCCGCGAAAATAGAAGCGGGAGCTCCTACAATGAGCAGTTCTTC. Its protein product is CASSFGRENRSGSSYNEQFF.

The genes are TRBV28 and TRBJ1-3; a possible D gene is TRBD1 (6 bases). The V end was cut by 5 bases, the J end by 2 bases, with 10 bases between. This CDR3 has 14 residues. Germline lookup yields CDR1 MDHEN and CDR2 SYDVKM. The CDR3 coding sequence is TGTGCCAGCAGTGAGAACAGGGCTGGAAACACCATATATTTT. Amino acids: CASSENRAGNTIYF.

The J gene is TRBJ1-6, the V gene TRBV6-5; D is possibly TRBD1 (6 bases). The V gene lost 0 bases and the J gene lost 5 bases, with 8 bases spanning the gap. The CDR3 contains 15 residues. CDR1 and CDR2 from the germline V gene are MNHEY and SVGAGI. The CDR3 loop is CASSYSGQNNSPLHF. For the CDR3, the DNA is TGTGCCAGCAGTTACTCTGGACAGAATAATTCACCCCTCCACTTT.

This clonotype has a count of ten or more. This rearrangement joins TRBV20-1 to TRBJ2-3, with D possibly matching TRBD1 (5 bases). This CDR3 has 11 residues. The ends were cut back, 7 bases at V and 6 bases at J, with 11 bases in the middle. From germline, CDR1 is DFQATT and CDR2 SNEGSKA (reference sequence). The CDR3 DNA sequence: TGCAGTGTAAGGGGCGCGGATACGCAGTATTTT. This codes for CSVRGADTQYF.

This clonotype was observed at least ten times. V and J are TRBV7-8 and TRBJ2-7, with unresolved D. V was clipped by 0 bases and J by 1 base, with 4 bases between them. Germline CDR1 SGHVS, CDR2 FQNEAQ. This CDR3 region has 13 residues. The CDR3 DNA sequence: TGTGCCAGCAGCTTAGCGGCTTCCTACGAGCAGTACTTC. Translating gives CASSLAASYEQYF.